The 14 T cell receptor beta chains below were found in one sample sequenced in a study of cytomegalovirus exposure and HLA in healthy donors. Researchers ran the PCR with 60 Vbeta and 13 Jbeta primers. Sequencing used immunoSEQ multiplex PCR; TCRdb keeps in-frame clones, though not all of them. The sample lists about 170,000 clones, about 59% occurring once. Sequences were obtained from PBMCs. The receptors stem from a man in his forties or fifties in good health and CMV-seronegative.

The gene calls are TRBV27 and TRBJ1-2; D is ambiguous. The ends were cut back, 5 bases at V and 2 bases at J, with 15 bases in the middle. The CDR3 totals 15 residues. Germline V gene data show CDR1 as MNHEY and CDR2 as SMNVEV (reference sequence). The CDR3 region is CASSPQIRINYGYTF. Written as DNA, the CDR3 is TGTGCCAGCAGTCCACAAATCCGTATCAACTATGGCTACACCTTC.

This clone came up a few times. CDR3 bases: TGTGCCAGCAGCTTAAGACCAAGGAATTCCGGGACAGCGTACGAGCAGTACTTC. Amino acid sequence: CASSLRPRNSGTAYEQYF. The chain links TRBV7-6 to TRBJ2-7; TRBD1 matches at 7 bases. With 2 bases clipped from V and 4 bases from J, the junction kept 17 bases outside the gene matches. The germline V gene encodes CDR1 SGHVS and CDR2 FNYEAQ. The CDR3 consists of 18 residues. The full variable domain, completed using reference TRBV7-6 and TRBJ2-7, is GAGVSQSPRYKVTKRGQDVALRCDPISGHVSLYWYRQALGQGPEFLTYFNYEAQQDKSGLPNDRFSAERPEGSISTLTIQRTEQRDSAMYRCASSLRPRNSGTAYEQYFGPGTRLTVT.

The chain combines TRBV5-4 with TRBJ2-7; 11 nucleotides line up with TRBD2. The CDR3 extends over 15 amino acids. Germline V CDR1 and CDR2: SGHNT, YYREEE (reference sequence). Trimming at V came to 4 bases and at J to 2 bases, leaving 5 bases not matched to a gene. The CDR3 DNA reads as TGTGCCAGCAGCCCCGGGACTAGCGGTACCTACGAGCAGTACTTC. Encoded protein: CASSPGTSGTYEQYF.

The chain has TRBV20-1 and TRBJ2-7; D is perhaps TRBD2 (5 bases). V was cut by 1 base and J by 6 bases, with 7 bases left in between. The CDR3 runs to 11 residues. Germline V lookup: CDR1 DFQATT, CDR2 SNEGSKA (reference sequence). The CDR3 DNA follows: TGCAGTGCTAGAGGGGAGTCCGAGCAGTACTTC. Translating it yields CSARGESEQYF.

This clone was picked up a small number of times. J is TRBJ2-6 and V is TRBV5-4, with 7 bases aligning to TRBD2. V trimming: 0 bases; J trimming: 4 bases; junction bases outside the gene matches: 10. Germline lookup yields CDR1 SGHNT and CDR2 YYREEE (reference sequence). CDR3 size: 18 residues. DNA of the CDR3: TGTGCCAGCAGCTTGGCCCCCATGGGAGGGGCAGGGGCCAACGTCCTGACTTTC. Protein: CASSLAPMGGAGANVLTF.

Written as DNA, the CDR3 is TGTGCCAGTACCTCGGCCCGGACTAGCGGGAGGCTTCACAATGAGCAGTTCTTC. Encoded protein: CASTSARTSGRLHNEQFF. The V and J genes are TRBV19 and TRBJ2-1; the match to TRBD2 covers 14 bases. Germline V gene data show CDR1 as LNHDA and CDR2 as SQIVND (reference sequence). The CDR3 is made up of 18 amino acids. With 7 bases clipped from V and 5 bases from J, the junction kept 13 bases outside the gene matches.

V and J are TRBV15 and TRBJ2-7, with 8 nucleotides matching TRBD2. The CDR3 length is 13 residues. CDR1 is LNHNV, CDR2 YYDKDF, per germline (reference sequence). The V segment lost 3 bases and the J segment 8 bases; nucleotides outside the gene matches: 6. The CDR3: CATSRAGGGQQYF. The CDR3 DNA reads TGTGCCACCAGCAGGGCAGGCGGGGGGCAGCAGTACTTC. The full variable domain, completed using reference TRBV15 and TRBJ2-7, is DAMVIQNPRYQVTQFGKPVTLSCSQTLNHNVMYWYQQKSSQAPKLLFHYYDKDFNNEADTPDNFQSRRPNTSFCFLDIRSPGLGDTAMYLCATSRAGGGQQYFGPGTRLTVT.

V gene TRBV7-2 combines with J gene TRBJ2-1; D is possibly TRBD2 (7 bases). Trimming removed 3 bases at V and 1 base at J, with 10 bases between. This CDR3 region has 15 residues. Germline CDR1 reads SGHTA; CDR2 reads FQGNSA. The CDR3 here is CASSFRGASYNEQFF. CDR3 DNA sequence: TGTGCCAGCAGCTTTCGGGGGGCGTCCTACAATGAGCAGTTCTTC.

The rearrangement links TRBV10-3 to TRBJ2-2; the match to TRBD1 covers 7 bases. J gave up 10 bases and V 10 bases, and 3 bases lay outside the gene matches. Germline CDR1 is ENHRY and CDR2 is SYGVKD. This CDR3 comprises 10 residues. CDR3 in amino acids: CASGQVELFF. The CDR3 DNA reads as TGTGCCAGCGGACAGGTGGAGCTGTTTTTT.

The genes are TRBV30 and TRBJ2-7; TRBD1 matches at 7 bases. The CDR3 contains 15 residues. The V gene end was trimmed by 2 bases and the J gene end by 0 bases; junction bases not matched to a gene: 7. Germline V lookup: CDR1 GTSNPN, CDR2 SVGIG (reference sequence). In DNA form, the CDR3 reads TGTGCCTGGAGTCGAGGACAGGAATCCTCCTACGAGCAGTACTTC. Encoded protein: CAWSRGQESSYEQYF.

Of note for this clone: An end of the junction does not agree with germline; a read error may underlie this. The V and J genes are TRBV7-9 and TRBJ2-3, with TRBD2 matching 7 bases. CDR1 and CDR2 (germline): SEHNR, FQNEAQ (reference sequence). This CDR3 is 16 amino acids long. The CDR3 DNA sequence: TGTTCCAGCAGCTTAGGCCTAGCGGCTAGCACAGATACGCAGTATTTT. Protein sequence: CSSSLGLAASTDTQYF.

This clone was detected only a few times. The chain has TRBV11-1 and TRBJ2-5, with a weak D call TRBD2 (6 bases). Deletions cut 5 bases from V and 5 bases from J, with 15 bases between. The germline V gene has CDR1 SGHAT and CDR2 FQDESV (reference sequence). This CDR3 contains 14 residues. In DNA, the CDR3 is TGTGCCAGCAGCAACCGGGGGTTGGGGGAGACCCAGTACTTC. This gives the protein CASSNRGLGETQYF.

This clone appeared a few times. V and J are TRBV7-9 and TRBJ2-1, with D perhaps matching TRBD2 (6 bases). The V end was cut by 1 base, the J end by 2 bases, with 9 bases between. From germline, CDR1 is SEHNR and CDR2 FQNEAQ (reference sequence). The CDR3 totals 15 residues. In DNA, the CDR3 is TGTGCCAGCAGCTTAGGGCGGGGAACCTACAATGAGCAGTTCTTC. Residues: CASSLGRGTYNEQFF.

This clone was seen only a few times. Written as DNA, the CDR3 is TGTGCCAGCAGCCCCGAGCGGGGGGGCCTAGGGGAGCTGTTTTTT. Amino acids: CASSPERGGLGELFF. V usage is TRBV7-7 and J usage is TRBJ2-2, with TRBD2 matching over 10 bases. V gave up 5 bases and J gave up 8 bases; unmatched junction bases: 8. Germline V gene data show CDR1 as SSHAT and CDR2 as FNYEAQ (reference sequence). CDR3 length: 15 amino acids.